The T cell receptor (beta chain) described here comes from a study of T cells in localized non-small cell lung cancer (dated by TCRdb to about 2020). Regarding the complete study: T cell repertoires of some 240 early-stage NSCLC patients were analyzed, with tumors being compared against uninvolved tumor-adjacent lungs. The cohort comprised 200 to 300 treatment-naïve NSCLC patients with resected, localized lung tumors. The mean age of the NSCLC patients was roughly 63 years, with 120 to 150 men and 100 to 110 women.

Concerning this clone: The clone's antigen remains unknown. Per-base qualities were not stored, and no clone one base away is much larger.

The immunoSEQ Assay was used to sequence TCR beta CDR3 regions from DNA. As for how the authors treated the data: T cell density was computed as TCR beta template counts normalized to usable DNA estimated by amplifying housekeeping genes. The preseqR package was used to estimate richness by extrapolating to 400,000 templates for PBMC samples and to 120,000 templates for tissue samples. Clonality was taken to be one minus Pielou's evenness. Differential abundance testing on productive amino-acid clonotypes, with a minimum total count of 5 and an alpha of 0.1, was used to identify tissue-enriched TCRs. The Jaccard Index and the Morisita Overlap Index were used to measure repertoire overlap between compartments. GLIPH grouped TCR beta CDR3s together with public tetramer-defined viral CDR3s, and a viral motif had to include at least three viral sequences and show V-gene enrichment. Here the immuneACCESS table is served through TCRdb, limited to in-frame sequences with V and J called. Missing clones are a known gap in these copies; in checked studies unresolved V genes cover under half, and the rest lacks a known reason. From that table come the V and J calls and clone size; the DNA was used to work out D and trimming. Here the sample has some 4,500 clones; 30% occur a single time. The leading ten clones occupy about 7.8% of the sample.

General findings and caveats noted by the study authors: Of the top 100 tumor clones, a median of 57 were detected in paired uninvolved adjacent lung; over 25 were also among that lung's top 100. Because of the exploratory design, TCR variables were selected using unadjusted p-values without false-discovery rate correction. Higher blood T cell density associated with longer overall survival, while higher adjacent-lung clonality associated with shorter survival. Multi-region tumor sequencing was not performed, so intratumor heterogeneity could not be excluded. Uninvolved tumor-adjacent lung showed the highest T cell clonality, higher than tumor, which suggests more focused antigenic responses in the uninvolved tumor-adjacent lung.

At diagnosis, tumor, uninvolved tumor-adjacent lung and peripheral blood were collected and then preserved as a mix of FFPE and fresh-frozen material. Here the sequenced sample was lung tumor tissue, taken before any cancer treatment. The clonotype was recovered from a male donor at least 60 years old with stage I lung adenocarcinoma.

The sequenced DNA is TGTGCCAGCAGTGAGGCCGGCTACGAGCAGTACTTC. This yields the protein CASSEAGYEQYF. The chain is encoded by TRBV9 joined to TRBJ2-7, with the identity of the D gene unclear. V sheds 5 bases and J sheds 3 bases, leaving 9 bases between their ends. According to the germline V gene, CDR1 reads SGDLS and CDR2 reads YYNGEE. The cysteine opens and the phenylalanine closes a CDR3 of 12 amino acids. Left in the record is the CDR3 DNA by itself, 36 bases read in frame from the first base.